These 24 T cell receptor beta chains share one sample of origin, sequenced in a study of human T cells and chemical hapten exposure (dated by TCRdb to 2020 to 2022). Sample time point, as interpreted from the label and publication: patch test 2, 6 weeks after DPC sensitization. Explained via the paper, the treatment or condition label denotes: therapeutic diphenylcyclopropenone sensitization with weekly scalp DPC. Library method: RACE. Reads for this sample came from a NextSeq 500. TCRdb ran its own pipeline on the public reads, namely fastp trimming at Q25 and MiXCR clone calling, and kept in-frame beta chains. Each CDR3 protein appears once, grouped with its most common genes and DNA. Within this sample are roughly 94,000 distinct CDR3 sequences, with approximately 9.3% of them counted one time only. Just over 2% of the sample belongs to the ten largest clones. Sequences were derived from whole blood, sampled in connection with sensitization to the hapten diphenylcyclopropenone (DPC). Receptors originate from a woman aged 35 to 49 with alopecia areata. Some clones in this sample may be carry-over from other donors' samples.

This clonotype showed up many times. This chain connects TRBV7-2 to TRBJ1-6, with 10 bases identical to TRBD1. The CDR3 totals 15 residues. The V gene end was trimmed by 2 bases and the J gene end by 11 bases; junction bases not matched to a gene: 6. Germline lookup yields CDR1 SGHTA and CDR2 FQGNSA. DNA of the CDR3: TGTGCCAGCAGCTTAAGACAGGGGGCGCAGACACCCCTCCACTTT. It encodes CASSLRQGAQTPLHF.

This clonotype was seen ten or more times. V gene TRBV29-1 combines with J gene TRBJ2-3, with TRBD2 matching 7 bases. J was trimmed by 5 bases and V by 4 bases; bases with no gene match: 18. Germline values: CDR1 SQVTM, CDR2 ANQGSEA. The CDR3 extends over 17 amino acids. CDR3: CSVAGGGAGLSGDTQYF. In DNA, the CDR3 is TGCAGCGTTGCCGGCGGGGGAGCGGGACTCTCGGGAGATACGCAGTATTTT.

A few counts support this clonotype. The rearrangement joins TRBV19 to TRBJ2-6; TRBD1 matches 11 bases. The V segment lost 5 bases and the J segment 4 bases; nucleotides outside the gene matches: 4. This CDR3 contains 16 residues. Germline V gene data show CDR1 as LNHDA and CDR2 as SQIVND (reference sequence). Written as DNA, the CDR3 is TGTGCCAGTAGTGGACAGGGGGCGTTAGGGGCCAACGTCCTGACTTTC. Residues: CASSGQGALGANVLTF. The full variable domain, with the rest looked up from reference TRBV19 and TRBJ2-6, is DGGITQSPKYLFRKEGQNVTLSCEQNLNHDAMYWYRQDPGQGLRLIYYSQIVNDFQKGDIAEGYSVSREKKESFPLTVTSAQKNPTAFYLCASSGQGALGANVLTFGAGSRLTVL.

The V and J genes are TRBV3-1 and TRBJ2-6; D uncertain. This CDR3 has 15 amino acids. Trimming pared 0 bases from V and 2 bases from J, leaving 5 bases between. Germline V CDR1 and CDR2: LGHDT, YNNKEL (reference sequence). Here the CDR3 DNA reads TGTGCCAGCAGCCAAGATGGGACTGGGGCCAACGTCCTGACTTTC. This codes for CASSQDGTGANVLTF.

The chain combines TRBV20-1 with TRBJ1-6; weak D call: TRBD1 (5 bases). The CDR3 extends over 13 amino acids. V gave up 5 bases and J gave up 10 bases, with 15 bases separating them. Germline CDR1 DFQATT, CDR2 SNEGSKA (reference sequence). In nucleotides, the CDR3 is TGCAGTGCTGCCCCAGGGTCCCAGTCACCCCTCCACTTT. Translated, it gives CSAAPGSQSPLHF.

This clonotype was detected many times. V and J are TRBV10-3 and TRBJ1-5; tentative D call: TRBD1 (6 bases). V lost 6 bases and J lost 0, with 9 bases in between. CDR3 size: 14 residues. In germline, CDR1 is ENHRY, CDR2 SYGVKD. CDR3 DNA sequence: TGTGCCATCAGCCCGGACAGTAGCAATCAGCCCCAGCATTTT. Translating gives CAISPDSSNQPQHF.

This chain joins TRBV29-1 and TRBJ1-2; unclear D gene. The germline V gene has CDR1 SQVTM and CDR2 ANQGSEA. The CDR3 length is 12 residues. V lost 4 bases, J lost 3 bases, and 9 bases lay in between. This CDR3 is CSVVGQDYGYTF. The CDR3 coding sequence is TGCAGCGTTGTAGGTCAGGACTATGGCTACACCTTC.

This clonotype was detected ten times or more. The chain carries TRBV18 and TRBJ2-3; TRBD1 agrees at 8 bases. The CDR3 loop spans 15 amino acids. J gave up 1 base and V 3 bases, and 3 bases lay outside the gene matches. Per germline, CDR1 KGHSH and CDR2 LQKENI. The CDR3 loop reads CASSPQGAGTDTQYF. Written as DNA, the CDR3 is TGTGCCAGCTCACCGCAGGGGGCGGGCACAGATACGCAGTATTTT.

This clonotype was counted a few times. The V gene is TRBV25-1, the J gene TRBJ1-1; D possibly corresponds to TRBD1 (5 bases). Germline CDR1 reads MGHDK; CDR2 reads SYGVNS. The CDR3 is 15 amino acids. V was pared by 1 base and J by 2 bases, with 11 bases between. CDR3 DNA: TGTGCCAGCAGTGAATCCGCAGGGTTAAACACTGAAGCTTTCTTT. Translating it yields CASSESAGLNTEAFF.

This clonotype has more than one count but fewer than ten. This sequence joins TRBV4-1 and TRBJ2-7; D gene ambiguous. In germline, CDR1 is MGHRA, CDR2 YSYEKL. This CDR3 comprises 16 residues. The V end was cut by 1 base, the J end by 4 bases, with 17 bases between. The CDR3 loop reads CASSQGNRNDNYEQYF. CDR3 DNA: TGCGCCAGCAGCCAAGGCAACCGGAACGATAATTACGAGCAGTACTTC.

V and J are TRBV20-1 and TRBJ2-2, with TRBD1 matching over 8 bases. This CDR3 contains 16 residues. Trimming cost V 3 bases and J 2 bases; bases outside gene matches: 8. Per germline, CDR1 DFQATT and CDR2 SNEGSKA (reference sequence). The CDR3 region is CSASAPGGHNTGELFF. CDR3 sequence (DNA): TGCAGTGCTAGCGCCCCAGGGGGCCACAACACCGGGGAGCTGTTTTTT.

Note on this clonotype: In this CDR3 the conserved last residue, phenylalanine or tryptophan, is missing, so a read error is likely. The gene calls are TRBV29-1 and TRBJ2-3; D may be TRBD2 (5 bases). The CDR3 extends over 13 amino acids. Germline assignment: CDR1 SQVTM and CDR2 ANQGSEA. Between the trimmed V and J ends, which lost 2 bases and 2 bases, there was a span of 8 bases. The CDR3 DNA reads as TGCAGCGTTGAACGAGGGTACACAGATACGCAGTATTCT. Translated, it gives CSVERGYTDTQYS.

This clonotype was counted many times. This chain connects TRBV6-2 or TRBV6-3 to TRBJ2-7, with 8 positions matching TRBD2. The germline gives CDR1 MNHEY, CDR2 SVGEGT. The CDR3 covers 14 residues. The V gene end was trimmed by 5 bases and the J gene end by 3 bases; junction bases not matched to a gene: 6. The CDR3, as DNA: TGTGCCAGCAGTCTCACGGCGGGGGGCTACGAGCAGTACTTC. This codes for CASSLTAGGYEQYF.

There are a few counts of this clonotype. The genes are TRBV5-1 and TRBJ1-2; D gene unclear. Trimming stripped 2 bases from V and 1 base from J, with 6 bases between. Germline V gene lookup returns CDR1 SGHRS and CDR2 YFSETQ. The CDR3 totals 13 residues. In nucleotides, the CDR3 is TGCGCCAGCAGCTTTCAGGTTAACTATGGCTACACCTTC. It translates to CASSFQVNYGYTF.

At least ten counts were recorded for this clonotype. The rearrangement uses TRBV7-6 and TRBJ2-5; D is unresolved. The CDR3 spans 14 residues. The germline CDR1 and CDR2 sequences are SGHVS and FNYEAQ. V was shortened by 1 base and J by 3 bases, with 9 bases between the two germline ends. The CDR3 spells CASSLGRVKETQYF. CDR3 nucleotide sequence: TGTGCCAGCAGCTTAGGCCGGGTAAAAGAGACCCAGTACTTC.

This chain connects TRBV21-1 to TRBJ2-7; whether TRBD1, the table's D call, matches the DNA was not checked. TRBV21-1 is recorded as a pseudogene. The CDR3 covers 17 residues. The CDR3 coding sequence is TGTGCCAGCAGCTTACTACTGGAGGACAGCGCTTCCGACGAGCAGTACTTC. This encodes CASSLLLEDSASDEQYF.

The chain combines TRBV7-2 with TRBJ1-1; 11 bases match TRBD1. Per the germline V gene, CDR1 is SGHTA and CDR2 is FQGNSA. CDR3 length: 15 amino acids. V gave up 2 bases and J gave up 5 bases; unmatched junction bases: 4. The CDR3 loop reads CASSLTDRGLTEAFF. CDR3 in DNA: TGTGCCAGCAGCTTAACGGACAGGGGGCTGACTGAAGCTTTCTTT.

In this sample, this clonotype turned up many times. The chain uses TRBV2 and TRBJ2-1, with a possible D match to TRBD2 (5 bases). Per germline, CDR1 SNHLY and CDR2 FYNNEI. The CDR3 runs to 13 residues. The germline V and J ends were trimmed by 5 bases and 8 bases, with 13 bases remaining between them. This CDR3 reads CASSLTNNDEQFF. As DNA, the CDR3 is TGTGCCAGCAGTTTGACTAACAACGATGAGCAGTTCTTC.

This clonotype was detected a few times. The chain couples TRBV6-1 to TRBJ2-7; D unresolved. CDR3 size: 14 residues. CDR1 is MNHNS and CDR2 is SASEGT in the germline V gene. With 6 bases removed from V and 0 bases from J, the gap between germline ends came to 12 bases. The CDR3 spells CASRTQAVSYEQYF. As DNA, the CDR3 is TGTGCCAGCAGGACTCAGGCGGTCTCCTACGAGCAGTACTTC.

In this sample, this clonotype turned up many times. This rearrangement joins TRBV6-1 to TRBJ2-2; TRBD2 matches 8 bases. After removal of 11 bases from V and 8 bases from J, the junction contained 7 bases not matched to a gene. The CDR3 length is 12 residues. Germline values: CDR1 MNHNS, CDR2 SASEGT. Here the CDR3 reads CALGLAWGELFF. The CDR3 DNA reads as TGTGCCCTAGGACTAGCCTGGGGGGAGCTGTTTTTT.

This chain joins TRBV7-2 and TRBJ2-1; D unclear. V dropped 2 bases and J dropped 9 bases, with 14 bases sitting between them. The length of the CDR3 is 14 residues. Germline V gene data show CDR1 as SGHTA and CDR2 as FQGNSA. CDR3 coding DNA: TGTGCCAGCAGCTTAAATTTTAAAGGCGCTGAGCAGTTCTTC. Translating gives CASSLNFKGAEQFF.

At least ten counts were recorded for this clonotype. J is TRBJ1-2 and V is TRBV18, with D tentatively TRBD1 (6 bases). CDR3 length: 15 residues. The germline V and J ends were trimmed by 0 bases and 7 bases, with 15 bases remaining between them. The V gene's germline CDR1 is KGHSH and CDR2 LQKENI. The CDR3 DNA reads TGTGCCAGCTCACCACCGAGCACAGGGATGAGTGGCTACACCTTC. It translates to CASSPPSTGMSGYTF.

This CDR3 reads CASSGLAVSTDTQYF. The DNA for the CDR3 is TGTGCCAGCAGCGGACTAGCAGTGAGCACAGATACGCAGTATTTT. The V call is TRBV2, the J call TRBJ2-3; 8 positions agree with TRBD2. The CDR3 sequence is 15 residues long. Trimming at V came to 6 bases and at J to 0 bases, leaving 5 bases not matched to a gene. Germline V gene sequence: CDR1 SNHLY, CDR2 FYNNEI.

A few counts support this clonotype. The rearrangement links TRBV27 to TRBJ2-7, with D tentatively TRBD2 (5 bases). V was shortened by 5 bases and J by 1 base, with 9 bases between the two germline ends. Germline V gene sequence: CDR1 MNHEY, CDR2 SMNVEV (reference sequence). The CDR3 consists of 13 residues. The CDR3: CASSLALSYEQYF. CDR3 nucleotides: TGTGCCAGCAGTCTAGCCTTGTCCTACGAGCAGTACTTC.